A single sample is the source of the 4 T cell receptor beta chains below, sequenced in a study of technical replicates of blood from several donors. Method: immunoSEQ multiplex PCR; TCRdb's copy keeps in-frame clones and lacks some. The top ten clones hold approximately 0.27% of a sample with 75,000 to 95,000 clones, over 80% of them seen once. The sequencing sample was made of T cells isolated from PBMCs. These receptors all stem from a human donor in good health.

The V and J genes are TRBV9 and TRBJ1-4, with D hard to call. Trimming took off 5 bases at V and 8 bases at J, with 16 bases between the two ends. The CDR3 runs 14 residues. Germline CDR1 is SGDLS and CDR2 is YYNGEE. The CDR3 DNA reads TGTGCCAGCAGTGGCGGGCCCGGAGAAGAAAAACTGTTTTTT. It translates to CASSGGPGEEKLFF.

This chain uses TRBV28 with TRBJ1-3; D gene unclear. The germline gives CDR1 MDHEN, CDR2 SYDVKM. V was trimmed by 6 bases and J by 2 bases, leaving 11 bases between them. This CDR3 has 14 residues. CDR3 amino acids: CASSSSSAGNTIYF. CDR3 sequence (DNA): TGTGCCAGCAGCTCAAGCTCTGCTGGAAACACCATATATTTT.

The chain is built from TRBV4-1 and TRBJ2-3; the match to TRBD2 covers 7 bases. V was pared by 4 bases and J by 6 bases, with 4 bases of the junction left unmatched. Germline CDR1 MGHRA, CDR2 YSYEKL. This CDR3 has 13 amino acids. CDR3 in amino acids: CASSPGGGDTQYF. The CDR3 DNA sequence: TGCGCCAGCAGCCCGGGGGGAGGCGATACGCAGTATTTT.

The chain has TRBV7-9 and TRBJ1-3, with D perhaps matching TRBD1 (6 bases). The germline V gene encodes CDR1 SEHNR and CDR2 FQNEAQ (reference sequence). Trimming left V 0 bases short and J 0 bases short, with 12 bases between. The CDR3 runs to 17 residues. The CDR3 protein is CASSLASGQTSGNTIYF. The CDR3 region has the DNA TGTGCCAGCAGCTTAGCCTCCGGACAGACCTCTGGAAACACCATATATTTT.